This paragraph reports one TCR beta chain. Its antigen is undetermined. These data originate in a study of cytomegalovirus exposure and HLA in healthy donors. Background on the study: Among the approximately 400 donors who were genotyped, about 80% fell in the genetic ancestry cluster that is associated with self-reported Caucasian donors.

PCR was performed using 60 Vbeta and 13 Jbeta primers. Using immunoSEQ multiplex PCR, the repertoire was profiled, and TCRdb retains in-frame clones only, with some absent. The sample shows fewer than 250,000 clones, over 65% of them seen only once. Overall study results and limits: Rare TCR sequences dominated, though some public TCRs recurred in many donors. In an earlier analysis, about 87% or about 30%: the productive usage of most TCR beta V segments.

The germline V gene has CDR1 SQVTM and CDR2 ANQGSEA. Trimming removed 0 bases from V and 4 bases from J, with 9 bases in between. The length of the CDR3 is 13 residues. This TCR derives from a man aged 35 to 55 in good health and CMV-seronegative. Sequencing input: PBMCs. The chain links TRBV29-1 to TRBJ1-1, with D possibly being TRBD1 (5 bases). Here the CDR3 reads CSVEDWGSTEAFF. The CDR3 nucleotides read TGCAGCGTTGAAGATTGGGGCAGCACTGAAGCTTTCTTT.